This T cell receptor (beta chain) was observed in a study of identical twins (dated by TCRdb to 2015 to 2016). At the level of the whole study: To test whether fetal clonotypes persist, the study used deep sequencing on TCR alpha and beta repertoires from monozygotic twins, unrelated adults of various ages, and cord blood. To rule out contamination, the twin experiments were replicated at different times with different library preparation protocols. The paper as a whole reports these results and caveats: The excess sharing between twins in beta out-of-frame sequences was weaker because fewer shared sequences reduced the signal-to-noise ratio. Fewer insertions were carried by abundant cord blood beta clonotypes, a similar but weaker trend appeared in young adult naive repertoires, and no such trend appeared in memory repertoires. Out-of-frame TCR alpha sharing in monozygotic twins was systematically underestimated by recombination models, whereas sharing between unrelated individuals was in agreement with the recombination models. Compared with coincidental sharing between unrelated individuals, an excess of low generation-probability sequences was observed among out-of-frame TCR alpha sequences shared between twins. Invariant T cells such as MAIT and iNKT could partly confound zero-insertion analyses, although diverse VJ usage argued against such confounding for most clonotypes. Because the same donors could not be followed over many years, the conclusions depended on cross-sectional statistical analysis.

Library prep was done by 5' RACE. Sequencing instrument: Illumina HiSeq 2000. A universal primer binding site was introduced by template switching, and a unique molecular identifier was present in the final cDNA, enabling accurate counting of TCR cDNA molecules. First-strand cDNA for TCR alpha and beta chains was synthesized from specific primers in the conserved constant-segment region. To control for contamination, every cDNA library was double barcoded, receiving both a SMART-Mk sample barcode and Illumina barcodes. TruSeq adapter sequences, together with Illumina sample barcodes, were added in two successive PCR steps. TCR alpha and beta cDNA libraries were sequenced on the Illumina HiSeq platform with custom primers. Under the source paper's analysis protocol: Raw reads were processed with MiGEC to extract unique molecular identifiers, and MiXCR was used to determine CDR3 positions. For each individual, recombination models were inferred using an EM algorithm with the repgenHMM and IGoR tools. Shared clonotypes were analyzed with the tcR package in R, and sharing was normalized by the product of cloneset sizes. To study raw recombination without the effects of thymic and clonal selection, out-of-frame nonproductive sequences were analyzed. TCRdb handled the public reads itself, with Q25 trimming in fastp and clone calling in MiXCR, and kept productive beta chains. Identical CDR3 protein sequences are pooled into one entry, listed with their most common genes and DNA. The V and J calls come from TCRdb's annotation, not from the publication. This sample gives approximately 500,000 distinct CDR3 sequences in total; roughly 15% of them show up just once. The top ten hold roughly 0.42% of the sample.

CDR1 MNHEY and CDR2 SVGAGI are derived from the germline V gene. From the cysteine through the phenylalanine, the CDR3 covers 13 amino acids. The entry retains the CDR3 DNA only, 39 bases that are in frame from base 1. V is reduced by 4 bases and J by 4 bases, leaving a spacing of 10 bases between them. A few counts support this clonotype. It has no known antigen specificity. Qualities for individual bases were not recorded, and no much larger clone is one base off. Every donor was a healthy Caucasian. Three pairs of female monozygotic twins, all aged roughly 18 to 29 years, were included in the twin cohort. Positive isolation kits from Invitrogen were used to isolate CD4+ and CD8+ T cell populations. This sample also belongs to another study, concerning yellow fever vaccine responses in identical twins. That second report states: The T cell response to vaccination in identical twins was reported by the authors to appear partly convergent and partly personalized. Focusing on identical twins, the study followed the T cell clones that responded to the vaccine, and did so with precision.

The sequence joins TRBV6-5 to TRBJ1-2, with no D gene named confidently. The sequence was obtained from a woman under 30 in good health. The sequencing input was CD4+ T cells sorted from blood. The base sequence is TGTGCCAGCAGTTTAATAGGATTCTATGGCTACACCTTC. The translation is CASSLIGFYGYTF.